What follows is one T cell receptor beta chain and its context. The data originate from a study of T cells in localized non-small cell lung cancer. The protocol was immunoSEQ multiplex PCR, while the TCRdb copy is restricted to in-frame clones and leaves out a portion. In the table there are roughly 67,000 clones, approximately 84% of which are singletons. The germline gives CDR1 SEHNR, CDR2 FQNEAQ (reference sequence). CDR3 size: 14 residues. Trimming took off 5 bases at V and 7 bases at J, with 17 bases between the two ends. Sequences were derived from peripheral blood, sampled before any cancer treatment. The chain has TRBV7-9 and TRBJ1-2; D is ambiguous. This TCR was recovered from an older female donor with stage I lung adenocarcinoma. DNA of the CDR3: TGTGCCAGCAGCCCAGACGCCAAGGCTCCTGGCTACACCTTC. Its protein product is CASSPDAKAPGYTF.